The TCR beta chain described here comes from a study of beta chain features in type 1 diabetes (dated by TCRdb to between 2018 and 2020). The study in broad terms: Mean age, gender distribution, total cell number and subset yield were not different between patients and healthy donors. A total of 100 million to 110 million sorted cells were examined across all samples, and a strong correlation was observed between cell number per subset and RNA yield. The study compared the TCRB repertoires of sorted circulating CD4+ T cell subsets in recently diagnosed type 1 diabetes patients with those in matched healthy donors. Naive and central memory subsets were obtained from all 30 or so donors, but regulatory and stem cell-like memory subsets were isolated from only 8 patients and roughly eight healthy donors.

The High Capacity cDNA Reverse Transcription Kit was used to reverse transcribe all of the isolated RNA, meaning that expressed TCRB transcripts were what got sequenced. Deep immunoSEQ sequencing was applied to naive, central memory and regulatory T cell samples, giving an average of about 3.57 million total reads per sample. Sorted cells were lysed in RLT buffer, and RNA was extracted using DNase-treated RNeasy Micro or Mini kits according to cell number. Each cell subset was processed separately to prevent cross-contamination, with patient and healthy donor samples processed together. The immunoSEQ multiplex PCR was used to amplify TCRB sequences from cDNA, generating 87-bp fragments that spanned the CDR3 region. Sequencing of the amplicons was done on the Illumina HiSeq platform. The original methods were these. Synthetic template baselines were used to correct PCR bias computationally, reads within Hamming distance 2 were collapsed, and singletons that could not be merged were discarded. Reads were aligned against IMGT to assign V, D and J genes, CDR3 length and insertions or deletions at six rearrangement sites. Within each subset, clonotype counts were normalized to the number of sorted cells before true diversity and Gini coefficients were calculated with the tcR R package. Repertoire sharing was quantified using the overlap coefficient calculated on TCRB nucleotide sequences. TCRdb re-hosts the immuneACCESS table, in-frame sequences only. Its copies lack some clones; in the studies checked, an unresolved V gene accounts for under half of them, and the cause for the rest is not known. That table furnishes V, J and clone size, whereas the DNA furnished D and trimming. The sample contains roughly 150,000 clones, approximately 8% of them found a single time. The ten largest clones represent roughly 0.46% of the sample.

From the germline V gene (reference sequence), CDR1 is SGHNT and CDR2 is YYREEE. V sheds 0 bases and J sheds 1 base, leaving 16 bases between their ends. The CDR3 runs 17 residues from the cysteine to the phenylalanine. Of all the DNA, just the CDR3 is kept, 51 bases in frame from base 1. Each donor gave one peripheral blood draw, averaging roughly 100 mL, which was collected into heparinised tubes. Using a panel that included CD45RO, CCR7, CD25, CD127, CD95 and CD27, naive, central memory, regulatory and stem cell-like memory CD4+ T cells were sorted on a BD FACSAria II. All sorted populations exceeded 98% purity. PBMCs were separated immediately by Lymphoprep density gradient centrifugation and were stained directly, without being cultured. Samples were stained and sorted in pairs, with one healthy donor and one patient per experiment, so that batch effects were minimized. This clone was observed a handful of times. The target of this receptor is not known. Qualities for individual bases were not recorded, and no much larger clone is one base off.

Here is what the overall study found, with its caveats: The naive, central memory and regulatory TCRB repertoires appeared to resemble one another more closely among patients than among healthy donors. Because cDNA rather than genomic DNA was sequenced, highly expressing activated cells could have been over-represented, although no difference in activation and CD3 levels was found between groups. At VDJ recombination sites, type 1 diabetes patients had fewer insertions and more deleted nucleotides, which implies abnormalities in thymic rearrangement. A moderate but significant shortening of TCRB CDR3 length was observed in type 1 diabetes patients in all four CD4+ subsets. PCR might favor shorter templates, but patient and control samples were amplified and corrected together, so any skew would affect both groups equally. HLA sub-analyses involved small numbers of individuals, so any influence of HLA type on TCRB rearrangement remained unresolved.

This receptor chain uses TRBV5-4 and TRBJ1-2; tentative D gene TRBD1, with 5 bases matching. The clonotype comes from a man between 18 and 29 years old with type 1 diabetes. The sample was central memory CD4+ T cells from blood. CDR3 reads: CASSLGAGPGINYGYTF. The DNA sequence is as follows: TGTGCCAGCAGCTTGGGGGCGGGACCAGGGATTAACTATGGCTACACCTTC.